This T cell receptor beta chain stems from a study of sequential checkpoint blockade in melanoma. Background on the study: Maintenance nivolumab came after either treatment sequence.

This CDR3 is 15 amino acids long. CDR1 and CDR2 (germline): SGHDN, FVKESK. Unmatched junction bases numbered 4, after V lost 4 bases and J lost 4 bases. Assay: immunoSEQ multiplex PCR; the TCRdb copy retains only in-frame clones and omits some. The table shows some 18,000 clones, with 65% to 85% occurring only once. General study points: For nivolumab-first patients, baseline tumor clonality was associated with response. Mutational load did not correlate with tumor T-cell fraction or clonality.

As to treatment: randomized to nivolumab then ipilimumab (arm A) or the reverse (arm B). None of the patients previously received DNA-damaging chemotherapy. About this clone itself: The antigen remains unidentified.

The TCR was taken from a human donor with melanoma. The material was tumor tissue (inferred from file names), obtained from a patient given nivolumab and ipilimumab in sequence. This sequence joins TRBV14 and TRBJ2-5; 12 bases match TRBD2. CDR3 loop: CASSLGLAGTETQYF. Here the CDR3 DNA reads TGTGCCAGCAGCCTCGGACTAGCGGGAACAGAGACCCAGTACTTC.